This paragraph covers one TCR beta chain sequence. In its sample, this clonotype was seen a few times. This receptor's antigen is unknown. The record has no base qualities; no much larger clone is one base away. The time point label, as the study defines it: pre-sensitization, week 0. The treatment or condition label of this sample denotes: therapeutic diphenylcyclopropenone sensitization with weekly scalp DPC. At every patch-test visit, the blood draw took place before the patch test was put on. Patients were eligible if aged 18 to 70, diagnosed with alopecia and judged suitable for DPC therapy, and pregnant patients were excluded. Unfractionated whole blood was collected in Tempus Blood RNA tubes, and total RNA was extracted from that blood. Library preparation employed RACE. TCRdb names NextSeq 500 as the instrument used. During library preparation, unique molecular identifiers were attached to individual cDNA molecules so that TCRs could be counted quantitatively and reproducibly. Both TCR alpha and TCR beta chains were sequenced from each blood RNA sample. The source study handled its data this way. A median of around 100,000 TCRs per sample was observed, with a range of about 20,000 to 750,000. V, J and CDR3 annotation of the TCR reads was carried out using the Decombinator software suite. To make PS versus PT1 abundance plots, every sample was subsampled to the same number of TCRs (28,000). Expanded TCRs were defined as absent before sensitization and observed at least eight times at the 2-week time point. Starting from the raw public reads, TCRdb applied fastp trimming at Q25, assembled clones with MiXCR and retained in-frame beta chains. Identical CDR3 proteins give one entry, which carries the most common genes and DNA. V and J calls and clone size were set by TCRdb, not the authors. Present in this sample are some 110,000 distinct CDR3 sequences, 9.5% to 15% of which were seen just once. Of the sample, about 1.6% falls within the top ten clones.

The source of the sample is a study of human T cells and chemical hapten exposure listed by TCRdb under 2021. General notes on the study: For sensitization, 2% DPC in acetone was applied to a roughly 2 cm by roughly 2 cm area of upper inner arm skin. Patients additionally received weekly therapeutic DPC doses to the scalp throughout the approximately 25-week study period. Patch tests used Finn chambers with 0.01% DPC on the upper back, scored after 6 days by International Contact Dermatitis Research Group standards. Most of the patients in the cohort were female, and the cohort covered alopecia areata with under or over 50% scalp involvement, alopecia totalis and alopecia universalis. Libraries were pooled for sequencing, and variation in per-sample TCR yields was attributed mainly to small differences in library volumes within the pool. Peripheral blood TCR repertoire changes were tracked in vivo in alopecia patients during primary and secondary sensitization to the hapten diphenylcyclopropenone (DPC). Patient blood was sampled pre-sensitization (week 0) and at 2, 6 and about 24 weeks after DPC sensitization. Blood for TCR sequencing was provided by twenty-nine alopecia patients at one to four time points (pre-sensitization, 2, 6 and 24 weeks). The research as a whole found: DPC sensitization did not change the number of TCRs with a frequency above 1 in 1000, and there was no evidence of changes in global repertoire structure. Patch test score correlated positively with the number of PT1 expanded TCRs, reaching significance at thresholds 8, 16 and 32 but not at 4. Significantly more large CDR3 similarity clusters were formed by expanded TCRs than by pre-sensitization or healthy control sets, consistent with antigen-driven responses. All patients had alopecia, a presumed autoimmune disease, so their immune response might differ from that of healthy individuals. After repeated subsampling, changes were observed in the strength of the expansion versus patch-test correlation and in the threshold at which the correlation became significant.

The TCR comes from a woman in her 50s with alopecia areata. Some clones in this sample may be carry-over from other donors' samples. The starting material was whole blood, obtained in connection with sensitization to the hapten diphenylcyclopropenone (DPC).

For the CDR3, the sequence is CASSQTGGDYEQYF. The DNA sequence follows: TGTGCCAGCAGCCAAACAGGGGGGGATTACGAGCAGTACTTC. The rearrangement combines TRBV4-2 with TRBJ2-7; TRBD1 could be the D gene, as 8 bases match. Reading from cysteine to phenylalanine, the CDR3 counts 14 amino acids. CDR3 DNA is the only sequence kept; it has 42 bases, read in frame from the first base. CDR1 and CDR2 were assigned from the germline V gene as LGHNA and YNFKEQ. At the junction V is shortened by 2 bases and J by 4 bases, with 12 bases in between.